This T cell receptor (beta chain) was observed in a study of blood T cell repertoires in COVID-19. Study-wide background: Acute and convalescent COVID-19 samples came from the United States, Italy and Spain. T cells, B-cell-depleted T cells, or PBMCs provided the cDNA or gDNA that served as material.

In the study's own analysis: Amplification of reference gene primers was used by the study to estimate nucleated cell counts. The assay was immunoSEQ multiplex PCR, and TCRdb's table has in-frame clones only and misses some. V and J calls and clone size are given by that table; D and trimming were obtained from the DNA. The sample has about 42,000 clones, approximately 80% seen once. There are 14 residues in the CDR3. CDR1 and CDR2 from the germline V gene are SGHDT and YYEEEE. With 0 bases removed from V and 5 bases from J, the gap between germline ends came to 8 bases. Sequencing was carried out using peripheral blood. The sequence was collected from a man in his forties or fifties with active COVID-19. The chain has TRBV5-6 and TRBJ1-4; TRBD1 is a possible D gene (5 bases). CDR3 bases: TGTGCCAGCAGCTTGGGCAGGGCCAATGAAAAACTGTTTTTT. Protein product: CASSLGRANEKLFF.